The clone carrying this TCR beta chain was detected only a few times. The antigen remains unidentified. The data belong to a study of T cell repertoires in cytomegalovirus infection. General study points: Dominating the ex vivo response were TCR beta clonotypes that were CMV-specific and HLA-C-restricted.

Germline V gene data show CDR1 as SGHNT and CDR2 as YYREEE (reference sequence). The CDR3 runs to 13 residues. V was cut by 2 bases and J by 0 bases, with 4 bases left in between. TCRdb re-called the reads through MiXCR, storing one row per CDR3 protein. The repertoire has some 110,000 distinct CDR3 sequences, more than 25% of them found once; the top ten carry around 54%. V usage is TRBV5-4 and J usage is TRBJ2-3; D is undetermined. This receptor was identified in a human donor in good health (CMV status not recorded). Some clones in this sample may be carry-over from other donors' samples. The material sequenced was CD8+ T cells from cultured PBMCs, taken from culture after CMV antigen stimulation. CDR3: CASSFFSTDTQYF. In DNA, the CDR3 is TGTGCCAGCAGCTTTTTCAGCACAGATACGCAGTATTTT.